This entry lists 24 T cell receptor beta chains sequenced from one sample in a study of regulatory T cells in long-lasting Graves disease. Described time point: persistent/refractory GD, antithyroid drugs over 5 years with positive TRAb. TCR sequences were obtained from RNA taken from PBMCs. To make TCR beta libraries, researchers used iRepertoire HTBI primers and Arm-PCR of CDR3 regions. MiXCR, applied by TCRdb to the multiplex PCR reads, yields one record per CDR3 protein. The sample consists of over 350,000 distinct CDR3 sequences, roughly 20% of them appearing once. The specimen comprised peripheral blood mononuclear cells (PBMCs), sampled when the disease was refractory, from a patient treated with antithyroid drugs. These receptors all stem from a female donor with Graves disease.

The V and J genes are TRBV2 and TRBJ2-1; 8 bases align to TRBD1. Germline-derived CDR1 and CDR2 are SNHLY and FYNNEI. This CDR3 is 14 amino acids long. The J segment lost 1 base and the V segment lost 7 bases, leaving 3 bases of the junction unmatched. The CDR3 DNA reads TGTGCCAGCAATGGACAGGGTTCCTACAATGAGCAGTTCTTC. Translation gives CASNGQGSYNEQFF.

The chain carries TRBV5-5 and TRBJ2-7, with a tentative D call TRBD1 (5 bases). With 4 bases removed from V and 2 bases from J, the gap between germline ends came to 7 bases. This CDR3 is built from 12 residues. Germline V gene data show CDR1 as SGHKS and CDR2 as YYEKEE (reference sequence). The CDR3 protein is CASSKGTYEQYF. The CDR3 DNA follows: TGTGCCAGCAGCAAGGGGACCTACGAGCAGTACTTC.

This clonotype came up a few times. This chain uses TRBV5-1 with TRBJ2-2; 9 positions match TRBD1. CDR1 and CDR2 from the germline V gene are SGHRS and YFSETQ. Losses at the gene ends were 7 bases for V and 3 bases for J; bases not matched to a gene: 10. The CDR3 consists of 16 residues. This CDR3 is CASDLTGGVYTGELFF. DNA for the CDR3: TGCGCCAGCGACTTAACAGGGGGCGTTTACACCGGGGAGCTGTTTTTT.

This clonotype was counted only a few times. This sequence joins TRBV27 and TRBJ1-5, with D perhaps matching TRBD1 (5 bases). Looked up from germline, CDR1 is MNHEY and CDR2 is SMNVEV (reference sequence). CDR3 size: 14 residues. Trimming took off 5 bases at V and 7 bases at J, with 15 bases between the two ends. This CDR3 reads CASSPGRVEQPQHF. CDR3 DNA sequence: TGTGCCAGCAGTCCCGGCAGGGTAGAGCAGCCCCAGCATTTT.

A few counts support this clonotype. J is TRBJ1-1 and V is TRBV6-5, with D unresolved. CDR3 length: 13 residues. V lost 2 bases, J lost 6 bases, and 10 bases lay in between. Germline CDR1 and CDR2: MNHEY and SVGAGI. CDR3 in amino acids: CASSYRVQPEAFF. CDR3 sequence (DNA): TGTGCCAGCAGTTACAGGGTCCAGCCTGAAGCTTTCTTT.

This chain links TRBV27 with TRBJ1-5; TRBD1 matches at 7 bases. There are 15 residues in the CDR3. Germline V gene lookup returns CDR1 MNHEY and CDR2 SMNVEV (reference sequence). V was clipped by 6 bases and J by 5 bases; unmatched bases: 10. This chain's CDR3 is CASRPYRDSDQPQHF. CDR3 coding DNA: TGTGCCAGCAGACCCTACCGGGACAGCGATCAGCCCCAGCATTTT.

This rearrangement joins TRBV6-5 to TRBJ2-3; TRBD2 might be the D (5 bases). CDR3 length equals 11 residues. Trimming took off 4 bases at V and 9 bases at J, with 8 bases between the two ends. Germline V gives CDR1 MNHEY, CDR2 SVGAGI. Here the CDR3 reads CASSSGITQYF. The CDR3 DNA follows: TGTGCCAGCAGTTCCGGGATAACGCAGTATTTT.

This clonotype was seen a handful of times. The genes are TRBV20-1 and TRBJ2-6, with a possible D match to TRBD1 (5 bases). Germline loops: CDR1 DFQATT, CDR2 SNEGSKA (reference sequence). The ends were cut back, 0 bases at V and 2 bases at J, with 8 bases in the middle. The CDR3 sequence is 15 residues long. As DNA, the CDR3 is TGCAGTGCTAGAGATGCAGGGCCTGGGGCCAACGTCCTGACTTTC. Residues: CSARDAGPGANVLTF.

Only a few counts were recorded for this clonotype. Since a much larger clone is just one base distant, this may be a read error. The CDR3 sequence: CASTMGASSYEQYF. CDR3 nucleotides: TGTGCCAGCACCATGGGGGCGAGCTCCTACGAGCAGTACTTC. The chain employs TRBV11-2 and TRBJ2-7; tentatively, D is TRBD1 (6 bases). V shed 7 bases and J shed 0 bases, with 13 bases lying between them. CDR3 length equals 14 residues. Germline V CDR1 and CDR2: SGHAT, FQNNGV. The complete variable domain, with remaining parts taken from reference TRBV11-2 and TRBJ2-7, reads EAGVAQSPRYKIIEKRQSVAFWCNPISGHATLYWYQQILGQGPKLLIQFQNNGVVDDSQLPKDRFSAERLKGVDSTLKIQPAKLEDSAVYLCASTMGASSYEQYFGPGTRLTVT.

This clonotype turned up a few times. The chain couples TRBV28 to TRBJ1-3, with 8 bases fitting TRBD1. The CDR3 extends over 15 amino acids. With 5 bases clipped from V and 4 bases from J, the junction kept 7 bases outside the gene matches. Germline V gene sequence: CDR1 MDHEN, CDR2 SYDVKM. In DNA form, the CDR3 reads TGTGCCAGCAGTGACTCGGGACAGGAGGGAAACACCATATATTTT. Translated, it gives CASSDSGQEGNTIYF.

V usage is TRBV5-1 and J usage is TRBJ2-3; D may be TRBD1 (6 bases). This CDR3 comprises 15 residues. Between the trimmed V and J ends, which lost 2 bases and 0 bases, there was a span of 10 bases. CDR1 is SGHRS, CDR2 YFSETQ, per germline. The CDR3 bases are TGCGCCAGCAGCTTTACAGGGTTCAGCACAGATACGCAGTATTTT. It codes for CASSFTGFSTDTQYF.

A few counts support this clonotype. The chain has TRBV27 and TRBJ2-5; D is undetermined. This CDR3 has 15 amino acids. V lost 1 base to trimming and J lost 9 bases, with 18 bases between them. Germline CDR1 MNHEY, CDR2 SMNVEV (reference sequence). CDR3 nucleotides: TGTGCCAGCAGTTTATTTCCGGGCGAAGGATTTGCCCAGTACTTC. Encoded protein: CASSLFPGEGFAQYF.

The genes are TRBV18 and TRBJ1-5; D is undetermined. The germline CDR1 and CDR2 sequences are KGHSH and LQKENI. V lost 3 bases and J lost 0, with 6 bases in between. The CDR3 contains 14 residues. The CDR3 DNA reads TGTGCCAGCTCACCCCAGGATAGCAATCAGCCCCAGCATTTT. The encoded protein is CASSPQDSNQPQHF.

At least ten counts were recorded for this clonotype. The CDR3 sequence is CSVTQGVVSYEQYF. In nucleotides, the CDR3 is TGCAGTGTTACACAGGGGGTTGTCTCCTACGAGCAGTACTTC. The J gene is TRBJ2-7, the V gene TRBV20-1, with 8 bases aligning to TRBD1. Trimming at V came to 7 bases and at J to 0 bases, leaving 8 bases not matched to a gene. This CDR3 contains 14 residues. Germline V gene sequence: CDR1 DFQATT, CDR2 SNEGSKA (reference sequence).

This clonotype has ten or more counts. This rearrangement joins TRBV7-9 to TRBJ1-6, with 9 positions matching TRBD1. The ends lost 10 bases at V and 5 bases at J; junction bases unmatched: 6. CDR3 length: 14 amino acids. Germline loops: CDR1 SEHNR, CDR2 FQNEAQ (reference sequence). CDR3 sequence: CATEQGADNSPLHF. In nucleotides, the CDR3 is TGTGCCACCGAACAGGGGGCGGATAATTCACCCCTCCACTTT.

The chain recombines TRBV27 with TRBJ2-7; 10 bases are shared with TRBD2. V lost 5 bases and J lost 4; bases outside the gene matches: 14. Germline loops: CDR1 MNHEY, CDR2 SMNVEV (reference sequence). There are 17 residues in the CDR3. Here the CDR3 DNA reads TGTGCCAGCAGTCCGAACCGACTAGCGGGTAACACTTACGAGCAGTACTTC. This gives the protein CASSPNRLAGNTYEQYF.

This chain uses TRBV18 with TRBJ2-7; no firm D call. CDR3 size: 16 residues. Germline V lookup: CDR1 KGHSH, CDR2 LQKENI. Trimming cost V 0 bases and J 1 base, with 13 bases left between them. The CDR3: CASSPPNLSVSYEQYF. The CDR3 DNA is TGTGCCAGCTCACCACCGAACCTGTCGGTATCCTACGAGCAGTACTTC. Based on the CDR3 plus reference TRBV18 and TRBJ2-7, the full variable domain is NAGVMQNPRHLVRRRGQEARLRCSPMKGHSHVYWYRQLPEEGLKFMVYLQKENIIDESGMPKERFSAEFPKEGPSILRIQQVVRGDSAAYFCASSPPNLSVSYEQYFGPGTRLTVT.

The chain carries TRBV7-9 and TRBJ1-2, with TRBD1 matching over 9 bases. With V trimmed by 5 bases and J by 7 bases, 14 bases remained unmatched. Per the germline V gene, CDR1 is SEHNR and CDR2 is FQNEAQ (reference sequence). There are 16 residues in the CDR3. The CDR3 protein is CASSQIRDRVFGGYTF. CDR3 bases: TGTGCCAGCAGCCAGATACGGGACAGGGTTTTTGGTGGCTACACCTTC.

This clonotype was seen a handful of times. V gene TRBV6-1 combines with J gene TRBJ1-5; D gene ambiguous. This CDR3 contains 12 residues. Trimming took off 5 bases at V and 5 bases at J, with 7 bases between the two ends. Germline loops: CDR1 MNHNS, CDR2 SASEGT. Written as DNA, the CDR3 is TGTGCCAGCAGTACCTCATATCAGCCCCAGCATTTT. Amino acid sequence: CASSTSYQPQHF.

This clonotype was detected only a few times. V usage is TRBV19 and J usage is TRBJ2-6; 7 nucleotides match TRBD1. J was trimmed by 3 bases and V by 9 bases; bases with no gene match: 8. Germline CDR1 LNHDA, CDR2 SQIVND (reference sequence). This CDR3 has 15 amino acids. The CDR3 here is CASSTTGFGANVLTF. DNA for the CDR3: TGTGCCAGCAGCACGACAGGGTTTGGGGCCAACGTCCTGACTTTC.

This clonotype was seen a few times. The rearrangement uses TRBV19 and TRBJ1-1; D possibly corresponds to TRBD1 (6 bases). The V end was cut by 6 bases, the J end by 1 base, with 9 bases between. Germline CDR1 LNHDA, CDR2 SQIVND (reference sequence). The CDR3 contains 13 residues. Here the CDR3 reads CASRDSQNTEAFF. CDR3 nucleotide sequence: TGTGCCAGTAGGGACAGCCAGAACACTGAAGCTTTCTTT.

Only a few counts were recorded for this clonotype. The chain carries TRBV3-1 and TRBJ1-5; D remains ambiguous. CDR3 length: 14 residues. V lost 3 bases to trimming and J lost 0 bases, with 6 bases between them. Germline values: CDR1 LGHDT, CDR2 YNNKEL (reference sequence). The CDR3 spells CASSHGNSNQPQHF. CDR3 nucleotides: TGTGCCAGCAGCCACGGGAATAGCAATCAGCCCCAGCATTTT.

This clonotype was recorded many times. The rearrangement joins TRBV28 to TRBJ2-5; TRBD1 might be the D (6 bases). V lost 6 bases to trimming and J lost 2 bases, with 22 bases between them. The CDR3 runs 17 residues. Germline CDR1 is MDHEN and CDR2 is SYDVKM. CDR3 loop: CASSPGFPGTTQETQYF. Written as DNA, the CDR3 is TGTGCCAGCAGCCCAGGTTTTCCCGGGACAACTCAAGAGACCCAGTACTTC. Using reference TRBV28 and TRBJ2-5 for the parts outside the CDR3, the full variable domain is DVKVTQSSRYLVKRTGEKVFLECVQDMDHENMFWYRQDPGLGLRLIYFSYDVKMKEKGDIPEGYSVSREKKERFSLILESASTNQTSMYLCASSPGFPGTTQETQYFGPGTRLLVL.

The sample holds a few counts of this clonotype. V is TRBV19 and J is TRBJ2-2; 7 bases are shared with TRBD2. The CDR3 extends over 17 amino acids. The V gene end was trimmed by 0 bases and the J gene end by 1 base; junction bases not matched to a gene: 5. Germline CDR1 LNHDA, CDR2 SQIVND (reference sequence). The CDR3 reads CASSIDRREVNTGELFF. CDR3 in DNA: TGTGCCAGTAGTATAGATCGTCGGGAGGTGAACACCGGGGAGCTGTTTTTT.